The clone carrying this T cell receptor beta chain came up a few times. Antigen unknown. The data were obtained in a study of vaccination and CD4 T cells after COVID-19. Study-level background: Two doses of either BNT162b2 or mRNA-1273 vaccine went to participants.

Per germline, CDR1 DFQATT and CDR2 SNEGSKA (reference sequence). The V segment lost 3 bases and the J segment 1 base; nucleotides outside the gene matches: 12. The CDR3 is made up of 17 amino acids. Treatment: approximately 9-day PBMC culture with coronavirus spike peptide pools or control peptides (ViraFEST assay). Cultured CD4+ T cells had their DNA profiled by the Oncomine TCR Beta short-read assay. TCRdb re-derived calls from the PCR reads in MiXCR, one entry per CDR3 protein. The sample holds 10,000 or so distinct CDR3 sequences, roughly two thirds seen once. The sequencing input was CD4+ T cells from blood, cultured in vitro. The clonotype was recovered from a human donor who had recovered from COVID-19. The gene calls are TRBV20-1 and TRBJ2-3; TRBD1 matches 8 bases. CDR3 sequence: CSASRGQVLWGTDTQYF. Written as DNA, the CDR3 is TGCAGTGCTAGCAGGGGACAGGTCCTATGGGGCACAGATACGCAGTATTTT.